This TCR beta chain was captured in a study of shared clonotypes between healthy human individuals. Germline V gives CDR1 SGHAT, CDR2 FQNNGV. V was shortened by 1 base and J by 5 bases, with 5 bases between the two germline ends. The CDR3 totals 12 residues. In this sample, this clone turned up many times. Other DNA sequences in this specimen translate into the identical CDR3. Clones were read by immunoSEQ multiplex PCR, and TCRdb kept only the in-frame ones, dropping some. The sample consists of just over 2,000,000 clones, 95% of them appearing once. The TCR was taken from a man between 18 and 35 years old in good health. The chain employs TRBV11-2 and TRBJ1-2; D is unresolved. Sequencing used naive CD4+ T cells sorted from blood. Subset: CD45RA+ positively selected. As DNA, the CDR3 is TGTGCCAGCAGCTTAGGGGGATATGGCTACACCTTC. Its protein is CASSLGGYGYTF.